The source of this T cell receptor (beta chain) is a study of shared clonotypes between healthy human individuals. Study observations and caveats: Naive CD4 clonotypes overlapped across a few donors at approximately 5%. The diversity represented, both genetic and in exposure history, was limited by few donors. Estimated richness was generally greater in naive than memory subsets.

Regarding this clone: Its antigen is still unknown.

The CDR3 is 15 amino acids. Splitting the CD4+ cells yielded a CD45RA+ naive subset and a CD45RA-negative memory subset. Assay: immunoSEQ multiplex PCR; the TCRdb copy retains only in-frame clones and omits some. Of 2,500,000 or so clones listed, around 90% are singletons. This receptor was obtained from a man aged 18 to 29 in good health. The gene calls are TRBV12-2 and TRBJ2-7; no check of the table's D call, TRBD1, against the DNA was made. TRBV12-2 constitutes a pseudogene. Sequenced input: naive CD4+ T cells sorted from blood. Subset: CD45RA+ positively selected. CDR3 nucleotide sequence: TGTGCAAGTCGCTCAACCGGGACAGGGTACTACGAGCAGTACTTC. Amino acid sequence: CASRSTGTGYYEQYF.